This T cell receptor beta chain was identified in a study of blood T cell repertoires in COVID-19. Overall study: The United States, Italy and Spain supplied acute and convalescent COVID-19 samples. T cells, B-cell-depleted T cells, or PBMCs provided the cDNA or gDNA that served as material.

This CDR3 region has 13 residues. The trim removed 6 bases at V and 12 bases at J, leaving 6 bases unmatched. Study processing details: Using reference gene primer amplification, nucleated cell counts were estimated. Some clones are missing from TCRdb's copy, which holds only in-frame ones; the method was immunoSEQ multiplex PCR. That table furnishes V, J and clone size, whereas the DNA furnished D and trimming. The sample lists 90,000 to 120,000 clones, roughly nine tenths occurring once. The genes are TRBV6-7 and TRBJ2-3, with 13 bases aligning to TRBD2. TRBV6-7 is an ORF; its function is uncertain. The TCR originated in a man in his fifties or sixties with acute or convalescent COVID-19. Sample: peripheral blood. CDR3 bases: TGTGCCAGCAGCGGGACTAGCGGGGCCCAACAGTATTTT. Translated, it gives CASSGTSGAQQYF.